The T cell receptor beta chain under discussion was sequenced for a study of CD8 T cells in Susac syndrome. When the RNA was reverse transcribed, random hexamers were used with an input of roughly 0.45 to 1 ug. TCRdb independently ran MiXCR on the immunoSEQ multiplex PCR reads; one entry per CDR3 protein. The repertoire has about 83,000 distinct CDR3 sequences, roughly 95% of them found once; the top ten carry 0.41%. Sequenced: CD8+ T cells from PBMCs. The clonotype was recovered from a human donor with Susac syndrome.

The CDR3: CASSLETTSGSTDTQYF. The CDR3 DNA is TGTGCCAGCAGCCTTGAGACTACTAGCGGGAGCACAGATACGCAGTATTTT. J is TRBJ2-3 and V is TRBV7-3; 9 bases fit TRBD2. Losses at the gene ends were 5 bases for V and 0 bases for J; bases not matched to a gene: 9. The germline CDR1 and CDR2 sequences are SGHTA and FQGTGA. This CDR3 has 17 residues.